The 3 T cell receptor beta chains below were found in one sample sequenced in a study of neurological immune-mediated disorders. TCRdb reanalysed the 5' RACE reads using MiXCR and keeps one entry per CDR3 protein. The sample yields 100,000 or so distinct CDR3 sequences, roughly 3.5% seen once. The sequenced sample consisted of PBMCs. The receptors stem from a woman between 18 and 30 years old with multiple sclerosis.

At least ten counts were recorded for this clonotype. The V call is TRBV7-2, the J call TRBJ2-5; 10 nucleotides match TRBD2. CDR1 and CDR2 from the germline V gene are SGHTA and FQGNSA. This CDR3 spans 15 amino acids. V shed 3 bases, J shed 4 bases, and the junction held 5 bases outside the gene matches. In DNA, the CDR3 is TGTGCCAGCAGCTTTAGAGCGGGGGGGTTAGAGACCCAGTACTTC. It encodes CASSFRAGGLETQYF. The full variable domain, completed using reference TRBV7-2 and TRBJ2-5, is GAGVSQSPSNKVTEKGKDVELRCDPISGHTALYWYRQSLGQGLEFLIYFQGNSAPDKSGLPSDRFSAERTGGSVSTLTIQRTQQEDSAVYLCASSFRAGGLETQYFGPGTRLLVL.

This chain joins TRBV9 and TRBJ1-4, with a weak D call TRBD1 (6 bases). Trimming took 3 bases from V and 8 from J, leaving 17 bases between them. In germline, CDR1 is SGDLS, CDR2 YYNGEE. The CDR3 loop spans 15 amino acids. This CDR3 is CASSAGDTGGEKLFF. The CDR3 region has the DNA TGTGCCAGCAGCGCCGGGGACACCGGGGGAGAAAAACTGTTTTTT.

This clonotype was counted at least ten times. V and J are TRBV12-3 or TRBV12-4 and TRBJ2-1; TRBD1 agrees at 7 bases. V shed 6 bases and J 8 bases; nucleotides not matched to a gene: 16. The CDR3 spans 16 residues. In nucleotides, the CDR3 is TGTGCCAGCAGGCCCCAAAACAGGGGTGGGGGCGATGAGCAGTTCTTC. Its protein is CASRPQNRGGGDEQFF.